The 25 T cell receptor beta chains reported below all come from one sample, sequenced in a study of T-cell reconstitution after alpha-beta-depleted transplantation in children. Unique molecular identifiers were used to barcode this TCRbeta library. Via MiXCR, TCRdb re-called the PCR reads, giving one row per CDR3 protein. The sample contains 500,000 to 650,000 distinct CDR3 sequences, 10% to 15% of which appear only once. Here the sequenced sample was PBMCs, mostly from graft donor cells, taken 360 days after TCRalphabeta/CD19-depleted stem cell transplant. The receptors stem from a male patient aged 10 to 17 who had a stem cell transplant for acute myeloid leukemia, so the T cells may come from the graft donor.

This clonotype was picked up a small number of times. The chain employs TRBV9 and TRBJ2-3, with D hard to call. The V gene's germline CDR1 is SGDLS and CDR2 YYNGEE. The V and J ends lost 0 bases and 9 bases respectively, with 14 bases between them. The CDR3 is 14 amino acids. The CDR3, as DNA: TGTGCCAGCAGCGTAGGCGTCTCCGCTTGGACGCAGTATTTT. Its translation is CASSVGVSAWTQYF.

The chain carries TRBV30 and TRBJ2-4, with D perhaps TRBD2 (7 bases). V shed 3 bases and J shed 6 bases, with 15 bases lying between them. Germline lookup yields CDR1 GTSNPN and CDR2 SVGIG (reference sequence). This CDR3 has 14 residues. This chain's CDR3 is CAWSKGGLTNIQYF. The CDR3 region has the DNA TGTGCCTGGAGCAAGGGGGGGCTAACAAACATTCAGTACTTC.

This clonotype was seen repeatedly, ten times or more. The V call is TRBV11-2, the J call TRBJ2-5; 8 bases are shared with TRBD2. V was pared by 6 bases and J by 7 bases, with 13 bases of the junction left unmatched. The CDR3 extends over 15 amino acids. Germline V lookup: CDR1 SGHAT, CDR2 FQNNGV. CDR3 amino acids: CASSDPGLVPRTQYF. DNA for the CDR3: TGTGCCAGCAGTGACCCGGGACTAGTCCCCAGGACCCAGTACTTC.

This clonotype was observed a few times. The chain has TRBV10-3 and TRBJ2-1, with a possible D match to TRBD1 (5 bases). Germline lookup yields CDR1 ENHRY and CDR2 SYGVKD. The length of the CDR3 is 14 residues. The ends were cut back, 6 bases at V and 4 bases at J, with 13 bases in the middle. The CDR3 here is CAIRKTAAYNEQFF. CDR3 in DNA: TGTGCCATCAGAAAGACAGCCGCTTACAATGAGCAGTTCTTC.

V is TRBV29-1 and J is TRBJ2-7, with 7 bases aligning to TRBD1. Germline CDR1 and CDR2: SQVTM and ANQGSEA. The CDR3 has 14 residues. J gave up 0 bases and V 7 bases, and 9 bases lay outside the gene matches. The CDR3 sequence: CSATDRALSYEQYF. CDR3 coding DNA: TGCAGCGCTACCGACAGGGCCCTCTCCTACGAGCAGTACTTC.

This clonotype was seen many times. The chain links TRBV29-1 to TRBJ2-2, with D perhaps TRBD2 (5 bases). The CDR3 has 11 residues. CDR1 is SQVTM and CDR2 is ANQGSEA in the germline V gene. The V end lost 5 bases, the J end lost 6 bases, and 7 bases lay between the germline ends. The CDR3 DNA reads as TGCAGCGTTACGAGGGCCGGGGAGCTGTTTTTT. Its translation is CSVTRAGELFF.

This clonotype was found many times. This chain joins TRBV7-9 and TRBJ2-7; TRBD2 agrees at 7 bases. Germline CDR1 is SEHNR and CDR2 is FQNEAQ (reference sequence). The V gene end was trimmed by 2 bases and the J gene end by 0 bases; junction bases not matched to a gene: 7. The CDR3 consists of 16 residues. The CDR3 region has the DNA TGTGCCAGCAGCTTATGGGGCGGGAGACGCTCCTACGAGCAGTACTTC. Translating gives CASSLWGGRRSYEQYF.

This chain connects TRBV7-9 to TRBJ1-1; D might be TRBD1 (6 bases). This CDR3 comprises 14 residues. Looked up from germline, CDR1 is SEHNR and CDR2 is FQNEAQ (reference sequence). Trimming removed 1 base from V and 1 base from J, with 7 bases in between. CDR3 region: CASSLEGGNTEAFF. For the CDR3, the DNA is TGTGCCAGCAGCTTAGAGGGGGGGAACACTGAAGCTTTCTTT.

This clonotype was detected only a few times. The chain couples TRBV18 to TRBJ2-5; possible D gene TRBD2, 6 bases. From germline, CDR1 is KGHSH and CDR2 LQKENI. This CDR3 is built from 16 residues. Trimming pared 0 bases from V and 2 bases from J, leaving 13 bases between. In nucleotides, the CDR3 is TGTGCCAGCTCACCACCGAGTAAGCGGGCGCAAGAGACCCAGTACTTC. This sequence encodes CASSPPSKRAQETQYF.

This clonotype showed up just a few times. The V call is TRBV12-3 or TRBV12-4, the J call TRBJ2-1, with TRBD2 matching over 13 bases. V shed 6 bases, J shed 14 bases, and the junction held 10 bases outside the gene matches. There are 14 residues in the CDR3. The CDR3 sequence is CASSPLAGGPTEFF. CDR3 bases: TGTGCCAGCAGCCCACTAGCGGGAGGGCCTACGGAGTTCTTC.

Only a few counts were recorded for this clonotype. The V call is TRBV15, the J call TRBJ2-5, with D unresolved. The length of the CDR3 is 12 residues. Trimming removed 5 bases at V and 2 bases at J, with 6 bases between. Germline assignment: CDR1 LNHNV and CDR2 YYDKDF (reference sequence). CDR3 residues: CATSRWQETQYF. CDR3 DNA sequence: TGTGCCACCAGCCGGTGGCAAGAGACCCAGTACTTC.

This sequence joins TRBV28 and TRBJ2-3; 9 bases align to TRBD2. The V gene's germline CDR1 is MDHEN and CDR2 SYDVKM. After removal of 6 bases from V and 5 bases from J, the junction contained 15 bases not matched to a gene. This CDR3 comprises 17 residues. CDR3 sequence reads: CASSSSGAIQGGDTQYF. CDR3 coding DNA: TGTGCCAGCAGCTCTAGCGGGGCGATCCAGGGGGGAGATACGCAGTATTTT.

This clonotype occurred a few times. The chain recombines TRBV3-1 with TRBJ2-7; 9 bases match TRBD2. The CDR3 contains 13 residues. V gave up 8 bases and J gave up 0 bases; unmatched junction bases: 2. Germline V lookup: CDR1 LGHDT, CDR2 YNNKEL (reference sequence). Written as DNA, the CDR3 is TGTGCCAGCCGACTAGCGGCCTCCTACGAGCAGTACTTC. It yields the protein CASRLAASYEQYF.

The V call is TRBV18, the J call TRBJ2-2; D is unclear. Germline values: CDR1 KGHSH, CDR2 LQKENI. Trimming cost V 3 bases and J 6 bases, with 11 bases left between them. This CDR3 is built from 14 residues. The DNA of the CDR3 is TGTGCCAGCTCACCCCTTGAGCGCTCCGGGGAGCTGTTTTTT. Translation gives CASSPLERSGELFF.

The chain has TRBV18 and TRBJ2-1, with 7 bases aligning to TRBD2. Germline V gene data show CDR1 as KGHSH and CDR2 as LQKENI. V lost 4 bases and J lost 5; bases outside the gene matches: 8. This CDR3 has 15 residues. CDR3 loop: CASSRAGTTNNEQFF. The DNA for the CDR3 is TGTGCCAGCTCACGGGCCGGGACTACTAACAATGAGCAGTTCTTC.

The chain combines TRBV7-8 with TRBJ2-2; 9 bases map to TRBD1. The CDR3 has 20 residues. Germline V gives CDR1 SGHVS, CDR2 FQNEAQ. V dropped 3 bases and J dropped 0; count of bases not matched to a gene: 14. This chain's CDR3 is CASSFLLRTGEKTNTGELFF. In DNA, the CDR3 is TGTGCCAGCAGCTTTCTTTTGCGGACAGGGGAAAAAACGAACACCGGGGAGCTGTTTTTT.

This clonotype was seen repeatedly, ten times or more. This CDR3 reads CASSGRTGQETQYF. DNA of the CDR3: TGTGCCAGCAGCGGAAGGACAGGCCAAGAGACCCAGTACTTC. The chain couples TRBV7-6 to TRBJ2-5; 7 bases agree with TRBD1. V was clipped by 5 bases and J by 1 base; unmatched bases: 4. Germline V gene data show CDR1 as SGHVS and CDR2 as FNYEAQ. The CDR3 has 14 residues.

This clonotype showed up just a few times. This chain joins TRBV27 and TRBJ2-7, with TRBD2 matching over 7 bases. This CDR3 is built from 15 residues. Germline V gives CDR1 MNHEY, CDR2 SMNVEV (reference sequence). V lost 5 bases to trimming and J lost 2 bases; unmatched junction nucleotides: 9. The CDR3 nucleotides are TGTGCCAGCAGTCCAGGTGCGGGAGCCCCCTACGAGCAGTACTTC. The encoded protein is CASSPGAGAPYEQYF.

In its sample, this clonotype was seen a few times. The V call is TRBV7-3, the J call TRBJ2-3; D is ambiguous. The CDR3 extends over 11 amino acids. Trimming removed 8 bases at V and 7 bases at J, with 10 bases between. Per the germline V gene, CDR1 is SGHTA and CDR2 is FQGTGA. CDR3 sequence: CASGVGHTQYF. The CDR3 DNA reads as TGTGCCAGCGGAGTGGGTCATACGCAGTATTTT.

V is TRBV20-1 and J is TRBJ2-5; the match to TRBD2 covers 14 bases. CDR3 length: 16 amino acids. V shed 1 base and J 4 bases; nucleotides not matched to a gene: 5. CDR1 and CDR2 from the germline V gene are DFQATT and SNEGSKA (reference sequence). The CDR3 nucleotides are TGCAGTGCTAGAGGACTAGCGGGAGGGCCGGGAGAGACCCAGTACTTC. Translated: CSARGLAGGPGETQYF.

The chain joins TRBV20-1 to TRBJ2-5; D is possibly TRBD1 or TRBD2 (5 bases each). V shed 3 bases and J shed 0 bases, with 11 bases lying between them. Germline loops: CDR1 DFQATT, CDR2 SNEGSKA (reference sequence). The CDR3 is 14 amino acids. CDR3 protein: CSASAGRDQETQYF. For the CDR3, the DNA is TGCAGTGCTAGTGCAGGGAGAGACCAAGAGACCCAGTACTTC.

The sample holds many counts of this clonotype. The chain combines TRBV18 with TRBJ2-5; D is possibly TRBD2 (5 bases). Germline CDR1 and CDR2: KGHSH and LQKENI. Trimming removed 5 bases at V and 2 bases at J, with 9 bases between. The CDR3 runs 13 residues. The CDR3 DNA reads as TGTGCCAGCTCAACGGGGATTCAAGAGACCCAGTACTTC. This translates into CASSTGIQETQYF.

The J gene is TRBJ2-4, the V gene TRBV28; TRBD1 matches 9 bases. The CDR3 consists of 14 residues. Germline V lookup: CDR1 MDHEN, CDR2 SYDVKM. The V and J ends lost 5 bases and 3 bases, in that order; junction bases with no gene match: 2. Here the CDR3 reads CASSRQGGKNIQYF. The CDR3 nucleotides read TGTGCCAGCAGTCGACAGGGGGGCAAAAACATTCAGTACTTC.

This clonotype turned up a few times. This rearrangement joins TRBV12-3 or TRBV12-4 to TRBJ2-2; possibly TRBD2 for D (5 bases). The CDR3 runs 16 residues. Trimming shortened V by 4 bases and J by 1 base, and 13 bases separated the two germline ends. The CDR3 sequence is CASSSLGGRNTGELFF. The CDR3 DNA reads as TGTGCCAGCAGTTCCCTTGGCGGGCGGAACACCGGGGAGCTGTTTTTT.

The rearrangement uses TRBV6-2 or TRBV6-3 and TRBJ2-5; D tentatively reads TRBD1 or TRBD2 (5 bases each). The CDR3 covers 15 residues. Trimming stripped 4 bases from V and 5 bases from J, with 17 bases between. CDR1 and CDR2 (germline): MNHEY, SVGEGT. This chain's CDR3 is CASSSLGPAGETQYF. As DNA, the CDR3 is TGTGCCAGCAGTTCGTTGGGACCGGCAGGCGAGACCCAGTACTTC.